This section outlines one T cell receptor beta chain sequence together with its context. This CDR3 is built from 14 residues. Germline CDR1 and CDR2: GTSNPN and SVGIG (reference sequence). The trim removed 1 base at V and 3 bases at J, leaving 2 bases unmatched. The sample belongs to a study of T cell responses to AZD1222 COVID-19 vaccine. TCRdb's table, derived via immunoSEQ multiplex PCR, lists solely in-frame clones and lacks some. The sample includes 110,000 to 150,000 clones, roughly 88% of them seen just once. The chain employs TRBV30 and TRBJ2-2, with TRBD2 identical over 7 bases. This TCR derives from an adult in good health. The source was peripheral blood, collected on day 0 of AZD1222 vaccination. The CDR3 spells CAWSDGRYTGELFF. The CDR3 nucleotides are TGTGCCTGGAGTGACGGGAGGTACACCGGGGAGCTGTTTTTT.